The following is a T cell receptor (beta chain) sequence with its context. Its antigen is unknown. Within one base of it there is no much larger clone, and no base qualities were kept. The sample comes from a study of blood T cell repertoires in COVID-19 (TCRdb year 2020). Context from the whole study: Samples from collaborators originated in the United States, Italy and Spain and spanned both the acute and convalescent phases of COVID-19. The material from the prospective study consisted of cDNA or gDNA derived from T cells, B-cell-depleted T cells, or PBMCs. Deeply sampled blood TCRbeta repertoires from subjects exposed to, actively infected with, or recovered from COVID-19 were included in the dataset. The repertoires were made available in a free public database intended to serve as a resource for research on the immune response to SARS-CoV-2. Samples came from the ongoing ImmuneRACE study (first 160 participants) plus 1,254 subjects from 6 global collaborators. A de-identified subject ID, COVID-19 status, age in years and sex were almost always included in the sample metadata. Where HLA class I and class II types were available, the types were taken from metadata supplied by the sample provider, not from assay-based typing.

The CDR3 measures 14 amino acids from cysteine to phenylalanine. Left in the record is the CDR3 DNA by itself, 42 bases read in frame from the first base. The trim is 0 bases for V and 4 bases for J, with a gap of 9 bases between the germline ends. CDR1 SGHAT and CDR2 FQNNGV are derived from the germline V gene. The research as a whole found: How much clinical and demographic metadata was included differed by source and by participant, and the metadata was provided uncurated.

TCRbeta CDR3 regions were amplified from genomic DNA using the immunoSEQ Assay, a bias-controlled multiplex PCR. In the authors' own workflow: The number of nucleated cells in each sample was estimated from the amplification of reference gene primers within the assay. To quantify the absolute abundance of each unique TCRbeta CDR3 rearrangement, sequence reads were collapsed and filtered. Productive Simpson clonality was computed per sample as the square root of Simpson's diversity index over productive rearrangements. The clones in this table, taken by TCRdb from immuneACCESS, are in-frame only. Not every clone is retained; where verified, under half of the shortfall comes from an unresolved V gene, and the cause of the rest is unknown. V and J calls and clone size are given by that table; D and trimming were obtained from the DNA. Recorded for this sample are some 250,000 clones; 70% to 90% of them occurred a single time. The ten largest clones add up to 1.9% of the sample.

Enrolling through a virtual design, the prospective study's participants ranged in age from roughly 18 to 100 years and lived across some 23 United States geographic areas. To assign participants to cohorts, the prospective study relied on clinical history that participants themselves reported in a screening survey and a study questionnaire. For ImmuneRACE Cohort 3, a participant was defined as recovered based on two consecutive negative NP/OP PCR tests, clearance by a healthcare professional, or resolution of symptoms. In the prospective study, whole blood, serum and a nasopharyngeal or oropharyngeal swab were collected from each participant by mobile phlebotomists. Participants in the prospective study had the option to provide additional blood draws and questionnaires over a roughly two-month period. Blood samples from the prospective study were shipped frozen or at room temperature prior to DNA extraction.

The source of this sequence is a woman aged 45-59 years who had recovered from COVID-19. Sequencing was carried out using PBMCs or T cells enriched from blood (not recorded which). The chain is made from TRBV11-2 and TRBJ2-5, with TRBD1 as a weak D call on 5 bases. The sequence in DNA is TGTGCCAGCAGCTTAGAGGTCCAGGGAGAGACCCAGTACTTC. It translates as CASSLEVQGETQYF. Extended through the reference TRBV11-2 and TRBJ2-5 proteins, this CDR3 yields the full variable domain: EAGVAQSPRYKIIEKRQSVAFWCNPISGHATLYWYQQILGQGPKLLIQFQNNGVVDDSQLPKDRFSAERLKGVDSTLKIQPAKLEDSAVYLCASSLEVQGETQYFGPGTRLLVL.